This TCR beta chain was sequenced during a study of T cell responses to AZD1222 COVID-19 vaccine (dated by TCRdb to the early 2020s). With regard to the full study: AZD1222 recipients with second doses at about 4 weeks or about 12 weeks were pooled, because spike-specific TCR depth and breadth did not differ between schedules. Enrollment into the trials was organized by age into subgroups of 18-55, 56-69 and 70-plus years, and those subgroups contained roughly 160, 29 and 62 TCR-sequenced participants, respectively. A total of just over 230 trial participants underwent TCR sequencing, of whom some 210 received two doses of AZD1222 and about 26 received two doses of the MenACWY control vaccine.

What the research found in general, with its limitations: Conclusions about previously exposed vaccinees were limited because only six AZD1222 recipients were SARS-CoV-2 seropositive at baseline. Nearly half of unique spike-specific TCRs reportedly recognized epitopes outside regions mutated in the B.1.351 and B.1.1.7 variants. Vaccine-associated CD4 TCRs spanned the whole spike protein, with dominant responses in regions 160-218 and 743-854. After two AZD1222 doses, both the breadth and the depth of spike-specific TCRs were significantly higher than at day 0 and than in MenACWY recipients. Most participants were white British and females outnumbered males, and the authors suggested that clonal diversity may have been underestimated. Because no day 14 peak-response samples were available, the repertoires could be characterized only after the peak T cell response. In the small 56-69-year group, the increase in depth fell short of significance, most likely because of low power.

The CDR1 and CDR2 encoded by the germline V gene are SGDLS and YYNGEE. The CDR3 runs 14 amino acids, cysteine and phenylalanine included. Only the CDR3 DNA stays, 42 bases, in frame from base 1. Trimming takes 0 bases from V and 2 bases from J, and the germline ends sit 5 bases apart. In the case of this clone: Its antigen specificity is not known. Per-base quality was not reported, and no clone a single base away is much larger than it.

The CDR3 regions of human TCRbeta chains were analyzed by immunosequencing. The study's own analysis went as follows. Repertoire TCRs were checked for matches against a reference library of SARS-CoV-2-specific TCRs that had been generated using the MIRA antigen-specificity platform. Breadth meant the fraction of unique TCRs that were SARS-CoV-2-associated, whereas depth meant the fraction of total T cells that were SARS-CoV-2-associated. Each spike-specific TCR was assigned to its reactive spike region and to a CD4 or CD8 class using the MIRA data. Log10-transformed breadth and depth values were compared by one-way ANOVA with Sidak's multiple comparisons tests. TCRdb limited this immuneACCESS table to in-frame rearrangements with V and J called. A share of clones is missing; checked studies link under half to unresolved V genes, and the rest is unexplained. V, J and clone size are those of that table, while D and trimming were read from the DNA. The sample profile shows about 160,000 clones; about nine tenths of them were found once. Around 5.2% of the sample belongs to the ten largest clones.

What this sample's time point label stands for: baseline before first vaccination. Vaccinee samples were obtained from the UK trials COV001 and COV002, which included a single-blind randomized controlled phase 2/3 trial of AZD1222 (ChAdOx1 nCoV-19) in healthy adults. For TCRbeta chain sequencing, PBMC samples from trial participants were taken at day 0 and at day 28 after the second dose. The TCR comes from an adult in good health. Here the sequenced sample was peripheral blood, taken on day 0 of AZD1222 vaccination. The chain couples TRBV9 to TRBJ1-4; the D segment cannot be called with confidence. The CDR3 amino acid sequence is: CASSVEATNEKLFF. Here is the DNA: TGTGCCAGCAGCGTAGAAGCGACTAATGAAAAACTGTTTTTT.